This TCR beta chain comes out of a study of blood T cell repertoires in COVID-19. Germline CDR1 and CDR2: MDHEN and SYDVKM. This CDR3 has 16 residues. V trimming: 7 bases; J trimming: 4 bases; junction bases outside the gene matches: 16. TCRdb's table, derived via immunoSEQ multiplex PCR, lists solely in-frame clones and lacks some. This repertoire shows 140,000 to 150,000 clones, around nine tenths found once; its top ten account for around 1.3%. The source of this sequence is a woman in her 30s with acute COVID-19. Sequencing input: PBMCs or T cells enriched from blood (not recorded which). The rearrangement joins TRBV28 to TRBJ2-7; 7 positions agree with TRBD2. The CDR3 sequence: CASKSSGAGVWYEQYF. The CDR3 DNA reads TGTGCCAGCAAGAGTTCCGGGGCGGGAGTTTGGTACGAGCAGTACTTC.